A single sample is the source of the 13 T cell receptor beta chains below, sequenced in a study of tumor and adjacent non-tumor tissue in lung cancer. The template was RNA from unsorted bulk tissue. This non-tumor lung sample came from over 3 cm beyond the tumor edge. A modified ARM-PCR protocol with three rounds of nested PCR amplified TCRbeta. TCRdb reanalysed the multiplex PCR reads using MiXCR and keeps one entry per CDR3 protein. The repertoire holds fewer than 55,000 distinct CDR3 sequences, with 60% to 65% as singletons. Sequencing input: distant non-tumor lung tissue. Every receptor here comes from a woman aged 40-49 years with non-small cell lung cancer.

Turning to this clonotype: The junction differs from germline at one of its ends, possibly a read error. CDR3 sequence: CASSLLTTGDLFF. In DNA form, the CDR3 reads TGTGCCAGCAGCTTATTGACCACCGGGGATCTGTTTTTT. The J gene is TRBJ2-2, the V gene TRBV7-9, with a tentative D call TRBD2 (5 bases). The germline V gene encodes CDR1 SEHNR and CDR2 FQNEAQ (reference sequence). This CDR3 comprises 13 residues.

This clonotype was detected a few times. DNA for the CDR3: TGTGCCAGCAGGGGGCTGAGGAACACTGAAGCTTTCTTT. Translating gives CASRGLRNTEAFF. J is TRBJ1-1 and V is TRBV19, with 8 nucleotides matching TRBD1. J gave up 1 base and V 9 bases, and 4 bases lay outside the gene matches. Germline loops: CDR1 LNHDA, CDR2 SQIVND (reference sequence). The CDR3 sequence is 13 residues long.

As for this clonotype: One junction end disagrees with the germline gene, perhaps due to a read error. This rearrangement joins TRBV11-2 to TRBJ2-7; the D gene is possibly TRBD2 (5 bases). Looked up from germline, CDR1 is SGHAT and CDR2 is FQNNGV. CDR3 length: 15 amino acids. The CDR3 DNA reads TGTGCTAGCAGCTTACTTGGGCGGGCACACTACGAGCACTACTTC. Amino acid sequence: CASSLLGRAHYEHYF.

This clonotype was picked up a small number of times. The gene calls are TRBV30 and TRBJ1-1; no definite D call. Germline V gene sequence: CDR1 GTSNPN, CDR2 SVGIG (reference sequence). The V end was cut by 8 bases, the J end by 10 bases, with 17 bases between. The CDR3 length is 11 residues. The CDR3 protein is CAVQVRVLAFF. CDR3 sequence (DNA): TGTGCCGTCCAGGTTAGAGTCTTAGCTTTCTTT.

This clonotype was recorded at least ten times. The genes are TRBV7-2 and TRBJ2-3; D may be TRBD2 (6 bases). The ends were cut back, 8 bases at V and 7 bases at J, with 16 bases in the middle. The germline V gene encodes CDR1 SGHTA and CDR2 FQGNSA. The CDR3 is 13 amino acids. The CDR3 loop is CASLRTNTNTQYF. As DNA, the CDR3 is TGTGCCAGCCTTAGGACTAATACAAATACGCAGTATTTT. Together with reference TRBV7-2 and TRBJ2-3, the CDR3 gives the full variable domain: GAGVSQSPSNKVTEKGKDVELRCDPISGHTALYWYRQSLGQGLEFLIYFQGNSAPDKSGLPSDRFSAERTGGSVSTLTIQRTQQEDSAVYLCASLRTNTNTQYFGPGTRLTVL.

A word on this clonotype: Just one base apart from a much larger clone, this may be a read error. V gene TRBV4-1 combines with J gene TRBJ1-1; 7 nucleotides match TRBD1. Germline CDR1 is MGHRA and CDR2 is YSYEKL. The CDR3 totals 16 residues. CDR3 in DNA: TGCGCCAACAGCCAAGATCCCAGGGGGAGGAACACTGAAGCTTTCTTT. Translating gives CANSQDPRGRNTEAFF.

Details on this clonotype: This clone may be a read error of a much larger clone one base away. The chain joins TRBV28 to TRBJ2-7, with D uncertain. The CDR3 has 14 amino acids. The germline V gene has CDR1 MDHEN and CDR2 SYDVKM. The CDR3: CASRSSEVPYEHYF. CDR3 sequence (DNA): TGTGCCAGCAGGTCCTCTGAAGTGCCCTACGAGCACTACTTC.

J is TRBJ1-5 and V is TRBV19; perhaps TRBD1 as D (5 bases). Germline V lookup: CDR1 LNHDA, CDR2 SQIVND (reference sequence). This CDR3 is built from 14 residues. The V end lost 5 bases, the J end lost 4 bases, and 12 bases lay between the germline ends. The CDR3 DNA sequence: TGTGCCAGTAGTGTCGGGGGTGGGAATCAGCCCCAGCATTTT. Its protein is CASSVGGGNQPQHF. The full variable domain, with the rest looked up from reference TRBV19 and TRBJ1-5, is DGGITQSPKYLFRKEGQNVTLSCEQNLNHDAMYWYRQDPGQGLRLIYYSQIVNDFQKGDIAEGYSVSREKKESFPLTVTSAQKNPTAFYLCASSVGGGNQPQHFGDGTRLSIL.

This clonotype has at least ten counts. This chain's CDR3 is CASSYGGGGSYEQYF. For the CDR3, the DNA is TGTGCCAGCAGTTACGGGGGAGGAGGCTCCTACGAGCAGTACTTC. J is TRBJ2-7 and V is TRBV6-5; TRBD2 is a possible D gene (6 bases). The V end was cut by 2 bases, the J end by 0 bases, with 11 bases between. CDR1 and CDR2 from the germline V gene are MNHEY and SVGAGI. The CDR3 has 15 residues.

This clonotype was seen just once. V usage is TRBV29-1 and J usage is TRBJ2-1; 8 bases align to TRBD2. CDR3 length: 14 residues. Germline CDR1 is SQVTM and CDR2 is ANQGSEA. Germline trimming cut 6 bases from V and 12 bases from J; bases unmatched to any gene: 16. This CDR3 is CSVGVSGSHGGQFF. The CDR3 DNA follows: TGCAGCGTGGGAGTGAGCGGGAGCCATGGTGGGCAGTTCTTC.

A remark on this clonotype: This could be a read error, since a much larger clone is one nucleotide away. This rearrangement joins TRBV5-6 to TRBJ2-1, with TRBD2 identical over 10 bases. This CDR3 is 16 amino acids long. Germline V CDR1 and CDR2: SGHDT, YYEEEE. The V and J ends lost 4 bases and 5 bases, in that order; junction bases with no gene match: 9. The CDR3 sequence is CASSILAGGTHNEQFF. CDR3 DNA: TGTGCCAGCAGCATTTTAGCGGGGGGAACCCACAATGAGCAGTTCTTC.

This clonotype showed up just a few times. A read error is likely, as this CDR3 ends without the conserved phenylalanine or tryptophan. V gene TRBV19 combines with J gene TRBJ2-3, with a weak D call TRBD2 (6 bases). Per germline, CDR1 LNHDA and CDR2 SQIVND (reference sequence). CDR3 length equals 13 residues. V gave up 5 bases and J gave up 4 bases, with 10 bases separating them. CDR3 nucleotides: TGTGCCAGTAGTCGGGGACTTGCAGATACGCAGTATTCT. Translation: CASSRGLADTQYS.

This clonotype showed up just a few times. The V call is TRBV20-1, the J call TRBJ2-6, with TRBD1 as a possible D gene (6 bases). V lost 3 bases and J lost 0, with 9 bases in between. Germline assignment: CDR1 DFQATT and CDR2 SNEGSKA (reference sequence). The CDR3 runs 15 residues. In DNA form, the CDR3 reads TGCAGTGCTAGGGACAGATACTCTGGGGCCAACGTCCTGACTTTC. This encodes CSARDRYSGANVLTF.